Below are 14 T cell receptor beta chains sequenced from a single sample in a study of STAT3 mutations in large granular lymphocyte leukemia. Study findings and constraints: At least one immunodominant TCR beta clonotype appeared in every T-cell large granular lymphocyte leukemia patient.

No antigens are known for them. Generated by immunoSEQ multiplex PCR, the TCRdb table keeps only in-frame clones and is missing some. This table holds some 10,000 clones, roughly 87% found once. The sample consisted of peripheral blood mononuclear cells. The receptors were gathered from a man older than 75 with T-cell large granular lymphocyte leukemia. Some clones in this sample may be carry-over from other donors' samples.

CDR3 in DNA: TGTGCCAGCAGCTTGGGTGGACAGATGAACACTGAAGCTTTCTTT. It codes for CASSLGGQMNTEAFF. The chain recombines TRBV5-4 with TRBJ1-1; D possibly corresponds to TRBD1 (6 bases). Germline values: CDR1 SGHNT, CDR2 YYREEE (reference sequence). V dropped 0 bases and J dropped 0 bases, with 9 bases sitting between them. The CDR3 runs to 15 residues.

CDR3 in DNA: TGTGCCAGCAGTCCGGACTCCAGCTACGAGCAGTACTTC. It encodes CASSPDSSYEQYF. V and J are TRBV6-6 and TRBJ2-7; perhaps TRBD2 as D (5 bases). Germline V gene lookup returns CDR1 MNHNY and CDR2 SVGAGI (reference sequence). The CDR3 sequence is 13 residues long. The V end lost 5 bases, the J end lost 3 bases, and 11 bases lay between the germline ends.

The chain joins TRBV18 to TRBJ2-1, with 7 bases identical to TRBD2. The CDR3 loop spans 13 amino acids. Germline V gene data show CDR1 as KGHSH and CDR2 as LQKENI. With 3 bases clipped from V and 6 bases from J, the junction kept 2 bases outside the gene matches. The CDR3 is CASSPGTTNEQFF. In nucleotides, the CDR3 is TGTGCCAGCTCACCCGGGACTACCAATGAGCAGTTCTTC.

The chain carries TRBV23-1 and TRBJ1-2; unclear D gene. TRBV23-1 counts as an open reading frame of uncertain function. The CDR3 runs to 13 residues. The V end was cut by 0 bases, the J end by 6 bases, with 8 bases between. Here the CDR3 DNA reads TGCGCCAGCAGTCAATCCCAAGGAGATGGCTACACCTTC. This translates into CASSQSQGDGYTF.

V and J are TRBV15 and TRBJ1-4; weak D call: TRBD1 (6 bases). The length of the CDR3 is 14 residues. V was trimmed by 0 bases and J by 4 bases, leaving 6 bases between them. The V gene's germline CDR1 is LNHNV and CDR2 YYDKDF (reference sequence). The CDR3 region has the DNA TGTGCCACCAGCAGAGACAGGGGTAATGAAAAACTGTTTTTT. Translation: CATSRDRGNEKLFF.

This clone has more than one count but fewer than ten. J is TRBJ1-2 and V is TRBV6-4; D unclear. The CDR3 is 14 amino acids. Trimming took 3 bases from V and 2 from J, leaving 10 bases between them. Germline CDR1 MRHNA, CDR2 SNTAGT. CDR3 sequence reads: CASSEYHGNYGYTF. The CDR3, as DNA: TGTGCCAGCAGTGAATACCACGGGAACTATGGCTACACCTTC.

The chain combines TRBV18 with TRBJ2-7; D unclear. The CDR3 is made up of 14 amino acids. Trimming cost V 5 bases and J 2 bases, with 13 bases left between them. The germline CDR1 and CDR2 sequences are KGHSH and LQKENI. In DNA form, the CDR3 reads TGTGCCAGCTCAAAACCTGAAAAACCCTACGAGCAGTACTTC. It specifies CASSKPEKPYEQYF.

Here the CDR3 DNA reads TGTGCCAGCTCCCCTACCGGGACAGGGGAGTTAGGCTACACCTTC. Residues: CASSPTGTGELGYTF. The chain carries TRBV18 and TRBJ1-2; 10 positions match TRBD1. The ends lost 6 bases at V and 8 bases at J; junction bases unmatched: 12. Germline CDR1 reads KGHSH; CDR2 reads LQKENI. The CDR3 loop spans 15 amino acids.

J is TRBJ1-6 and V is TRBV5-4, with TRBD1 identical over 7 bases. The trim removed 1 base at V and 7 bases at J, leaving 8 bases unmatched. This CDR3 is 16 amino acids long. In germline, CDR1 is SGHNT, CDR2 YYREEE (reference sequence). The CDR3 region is CASSLPRGGENSPLHF. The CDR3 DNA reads TGTGCCAGCAGCTTGCCGAGAGGGGGCGAGAATTCACCCCTCCACTTT.

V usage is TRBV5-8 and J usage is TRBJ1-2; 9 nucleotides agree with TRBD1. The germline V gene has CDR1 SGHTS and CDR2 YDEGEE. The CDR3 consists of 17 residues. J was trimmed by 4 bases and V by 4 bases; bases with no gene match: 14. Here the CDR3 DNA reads TGTGCCAGCAGCCCTCCCGCGGGGACAGGGTTCTTCTATGGCTACACCTTC. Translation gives CASSPPAGTGFFYGYTF.

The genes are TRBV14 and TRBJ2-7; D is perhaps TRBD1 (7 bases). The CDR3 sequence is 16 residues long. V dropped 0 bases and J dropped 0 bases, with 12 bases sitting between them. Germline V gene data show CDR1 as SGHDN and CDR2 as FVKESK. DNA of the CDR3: TGTGCCAGCAGCCAAGACAGGGGGGCTGGCTCCTACGAGCAGTACTTC. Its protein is CASSQDRGAGSYEQYF.

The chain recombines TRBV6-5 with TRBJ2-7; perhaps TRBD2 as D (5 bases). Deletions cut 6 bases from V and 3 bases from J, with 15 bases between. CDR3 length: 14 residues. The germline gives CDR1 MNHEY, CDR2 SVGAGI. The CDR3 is CASRLGPRDYEQYF. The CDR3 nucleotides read TGTGCCAGCAGATTGGGCCCGAGGGACTACGAGCAGTACTTC.

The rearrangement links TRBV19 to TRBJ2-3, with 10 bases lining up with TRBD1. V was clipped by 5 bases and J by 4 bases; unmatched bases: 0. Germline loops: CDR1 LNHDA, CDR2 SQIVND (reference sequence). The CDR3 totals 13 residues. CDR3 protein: CASSGTGADTQYF. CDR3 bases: TGTGCCAGTAGTGGGACAGGGGCAGATACGCAGTATTTT.

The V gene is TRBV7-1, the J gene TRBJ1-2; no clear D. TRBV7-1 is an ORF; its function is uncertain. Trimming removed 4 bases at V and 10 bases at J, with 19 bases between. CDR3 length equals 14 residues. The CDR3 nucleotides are TGTGCCAGCAGCTTAGCCGACGGCCCTCCCCACTACACCTTC. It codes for CASSLADGPPHYTF.